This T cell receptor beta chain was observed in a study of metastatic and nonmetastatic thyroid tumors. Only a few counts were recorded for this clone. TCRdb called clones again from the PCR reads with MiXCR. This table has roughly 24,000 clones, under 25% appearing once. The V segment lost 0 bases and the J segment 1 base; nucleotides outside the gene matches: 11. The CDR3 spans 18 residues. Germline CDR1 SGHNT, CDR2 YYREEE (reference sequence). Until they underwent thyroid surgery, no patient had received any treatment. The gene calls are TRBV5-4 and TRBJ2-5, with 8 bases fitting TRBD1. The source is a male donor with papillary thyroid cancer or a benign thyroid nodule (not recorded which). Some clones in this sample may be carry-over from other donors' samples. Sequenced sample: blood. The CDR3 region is CASSLGSLAGGFQETQYF. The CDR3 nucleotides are TGTGCCAGCAGCTTGGGGTCACTGGCAGGGGGCTTCCAAGAGACCCAGTACTTC.